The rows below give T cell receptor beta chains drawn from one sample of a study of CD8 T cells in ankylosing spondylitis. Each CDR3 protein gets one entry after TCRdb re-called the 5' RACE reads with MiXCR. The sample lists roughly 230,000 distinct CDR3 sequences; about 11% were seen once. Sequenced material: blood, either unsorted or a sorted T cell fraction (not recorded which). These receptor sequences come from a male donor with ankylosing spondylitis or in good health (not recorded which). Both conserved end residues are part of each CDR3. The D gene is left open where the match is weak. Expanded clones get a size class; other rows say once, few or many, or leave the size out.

DNA: TGTGCCAGCATCCCAGGCCCCGCGGGCACCGGGGAGCTGTTTTTT; CDR3: CASIPGPAGTGELFF; V: TRBV7-9; D: -; size: few; J: TRBJ2-2; length: 15
DNA: TGTGCCAGCAGTGATTTGAGGAACTCCTACGAGCAGTACTTC; CDR3: CASSDLRNSYEQYF; V: TRBV2; D: -; size: many; J: TRBJ2-7; length: 14
DNA: TGTGCCAGCAGCTTATCACAGGGAAACAATGAGCAGTTCTTC; CDR3: CASSLSQGNNEQFF; V: TRBV7-9; D: -; size: many; J: TRBJ2-1; length: 14
DNA: TGTGCCAGCAGCCAAGATCTAGCGGGGGGATCCCTGGGGACCCAGTACTTC; CDR3: CASSQDLAGGSLGTQYF; V: TRBV3-1; D: TRBD2; size: many; J: TRBJ2-5; length: 17
DNA: TGTGCCAGCAGCTACAATTCCTTGCAATATTTT; CDR3: CASSYNSLQYF; V: TRBV4-2; D: -; size: many; J: TRBJ2-3; length: 11
DNA: TGTGCCAGCAGCCTACAGGGCCTCTATGGCTACACCTTC; CDR3: CASSLQGLYGYTF; V: TRBV27; D: -; size: many; J: TRBJ1-2; length: 13
DNA: TGTGCCAGCAGGCCCTCTGTGTCTAGCGGGAGCCACGAGCAGTACTTC; CDR3: CASRPSVSSGSHEQYF; V: TRBV6-1; D: TRBD2; size: -; J: TRBJ2-7; length: 16
DNA: TGTGCCAGCACTCAAATGGCGGGAGTGGAGACCCAGTACTTC; CDR3: CASTQMAGVETQYF; V: TRBV12-3/TRBV12-4; D: TRBD2; size: many; J: TRBJ2-5; length: 14
DNA: TGTGCCAGCAGTTACTCAGGGGGAGGAAACACCATATATTTT; CDR3: CASSYSGGGNTIYF; V: TRBV6-5; D: -; size: many; J: TRBJ1-3; length: 14
DNA: TGCAGCGCCTCTTCTTTCAGGGGACGAGGATACAATGAGCAGTTCTTC; CDR3: CSASSFRGRGYNEQFF; V: TRBV29-1; D: -; size: -; J: TRBJ2-1; length: 16
DNA: TGTGCCAGCAGCTCCAAGCTCATCCCGGTACGGGGGGACACCACTGAAGCTTTCTTT; CDR3: CASSSKLIPVRGDTTEAFF; V: TRBV5-6; D: -; size: many; J: TRBJ1-1; length: 19
DNA: TGTGCCAGCAGCTTAGACGGGGGAGGGCCCTCGGATACGCAGTATTTT; CDR3: CASSLDGGGPSDTQYF; V: TRBV13; D: TRBD2; size: many; J: TRBJ2-3; length: 16
DNA: TGTGCCAGCAGTCTGACATGGGGGTATGGCTACACCTTC; CDR3: CASSLTWGYGYTF; V: TRBV6-5; D: -; size: once; J: TRBJ1-2; length: 13
DNA: TGTGCCAGCAGCTTACATTTAGGAGCCACAGATACGCAGTATTTT; CDR3: CASSLHLGATDTQYF; V: TRBV7-9; D: -; size: many; J: TRBJ2-3; length: 15
DNA: TGTGCCAGCAGCTTAGATTCAGCGGCCCGCACAGATACGCAGTATTTT; CDR3: CASSLDSAARTDTQYF; V: TRBV11-2; D: -; size: -; J: TRBJ2-3; length: 16
DNA: TGTGCCAGCAGCCCCACGGGGCCTAGCACAGATACGCAGTATTTT; CDR3: CASSPTGPSTDTQYF; V: TRBV9; D: -; size: many; J: TRBJ2-3; length: 15
DNA: TGTGCCTGGGACCGACGCAGCTATGGCTACACCTTC; CDR3: CAWDRRSYGYTF; V: TRBV30; D: -; size: few; J: TRBJ1-2; length: 12
DNA: TGCGCCAGCACCTCCGGGACTAGCGAAAATGAGCAGTTCTTC; CDR3: CASTSGTSENEQFF; V: TRBV10-1; D: TRBD2; size: many; J: TRBJ2-1; length: 14
DNA: TGTGCCAGCAGCAGAGGGCGGGCCCAAGAGACCCAGTACTTC; CDR3: CASSRGRAQETQYF; V: TRBV7-2; D: -; size: few; J: TRBJ2-5; length: 14
DNA: TGTGCCTGGAGTGTAGAGTCAGTCTCCATGAACACTGAAGCTTTCTTT; CDR3: CAWSVESVSMNTEAFF; V: TRBV30; D: -; size: many; J: TRBJ1-1; length: 16
DNA: TGCGCCAGCAGCCCGAGACAGGACAATGAGCAGTTCTTC; CDR3: CASSPRQDNEQFF; V: TRBV5-1; D: -; size: -; J: TRBJ2-1; length: 13
DNA: TGCAGTGCTAGAGCAGGGACAGGACCGAATCAGCCCCAGCATTTT; CDR3: CSARAGTGPNQPQHF; V: TRBV20-1; D: TRBD1; size: -; J: TRBJ1-5; length: 15
DNA: TGTGCCAGCAGCTTGGGACAGACCTTTAATGAAAAACTGTTTTTT; CDR3: CASSLGQTFNEKLFF; V: TRBV7-9; D: TRBD1; size: -; J: TRBJ1-4; length: 15
DNA: TGTGCCAGCAGTTCTCCGGGACAGGGGTCGTCCGATTCACCCCTCCACTTT; CDR3: CASSSPGQGSSDSPLHF; V: TRBV6-5; D: TRBD1; size: many; J: TRBJ1-6; length: 17
DNA: TGCGCCAGCAGCCCGGCCCCGGGGCAGTATTTT; CDR3: CASSPAPGQYF; V: TRBV5-1; D: -; size: many; J: TRBJ2-3; length: 11
DNA: TGCGCCAGCAGCTTGGGAGCGGGACAGATCTACAATGAGCAGTTCTTC; CDR3: CASSLGAGQIYNEQFF; V: TRBV5-1; D: -; size: many; J: TRBJ2-1; length: 16
DNA: TGTGCCAGCAGCCAAGATTTGTATTCAGCCCTAGGGCCCCAGCATTTT; CDR3: CASSQDLYSALGPQHF; V: TRBV4-2; D: -; size: many; J: TRBJ1-5; length: 16
DNA: TGCGCCAGCAGCTTGGAGGCTAACTATGGCTACACCTTC; CDR3: CASSLEANYGYTF; V: TRBV5-1; D: -; size: many; J: TRBJ1-2; length: 13
DNA: TGCGCCAGCAGTGAAACGACCTACAATGAGCAGTTCTTC; CDR3: CASSETTYNEQFF; V: TRBV10-1; D: -; size: many; J: TRBJ2-1; length: 13
DNA: TGCAGCGTTGGGGAGGAGGTGAACACTGAAGCTTTCTTT; CDR3: CSVGEEVNTEAFF; V: TRBV29-1; D: -; size: few; J: TRBJ1-1; length: 13
DNA: TGTGCCAGTAGTAGACTAGCGGGAGCCTCCTACGAGCAGTACTTC; CDR3: CASSRLAGASYEQYF; V: TRBV19; D: TRBD2; size: once; J: TRBJ2-7; length: 15
DNA: TGTGCCAGCTCACCACCGGCCCCCGGCAGGGACGAGCAGTACTTC; CDR3: CASSPPAPGRDEQYF; V: TRBV18; D: -; size: many; J: TRBJ2-7; length: 15
DNA: TGTGCCAGCAGGCCCCCGGGACAGCTAGTGGATCAGCCCCAGCATTTT; CDR3: CASRPPGQLVDQPQHF; V: TRBV12-3/TRBV12-4; D: TRBD1; size: many; J: TRBJ1-5; length: 16
DNA: TGCAGTGCTAGAGGTGGAGGGGCCACCAGCGCTAGCACAGATACGCAGTATTTT; CDR3: CSARGGGATSASTDTQYF; V: TRBV20-1; D: -; size: few; J: TRBJ2-3; length: 18
DNA: TGTGCCAGCAGCTCCCGGAGGACCCACTCCTACGAGCAGTACTTC; CDR3: CASSSRRTHSYEQYF; V: TRBV7-9; D: -; size: few; J: TRBJ2-7; length: 15
DNA: TGCAGTGCTCAATTTCTTTCTAGCGGGGAGGGAGATACGCAGTATTTT; CDR3: CSAQFLSSGEGDTQYF; V: TRBV20-1; D: TRBD2; size: many; J: TRBJ2-3; length: 16
DNA: TGTGCCAGCAGTGTGCCGGGACAACTCTACGAGCAGTACTTC; CDR3: CASSVPGQLYEQYF; V: TRBV6-1; D: -; size: -; J: TRBJ2-7; length: 14
DNA: TGTGCCAGCAGCTTGAAAGATACGCAGTATTTT; CDR3: CASSLKDTQYF; V: TRBV5-5; D: -; size: many; J: TRBJ2-3; length: 11
DNA: TGTGCCAGCAGCTTAGAAGGCGAGCAGTACTTC; CDR3: CASSLEGEQYF; V: TRBV11-3; D: -; size: many; J: TRBJ2-7; length: 11
DNA: TGTGCCAGCAGTCTTACTCCGGATACGCAGTATTTT; CDR3: CASSLTPDTQYF; V: TRBV3-1; D: -; size: many; J: TRBJ2-3; length: 12
DNA: TGTGCCAGCAGTTTCGGGTACTCTGGGACCAACGTCCTGACTTTC; CDR3: CASSFGYSGTNVLTF; V: TRBV27; D: -; size: -; J: TRBJ2-6; length: 15
DNA: TGTGCCAGCAGTTACCAGGCAGGGTCATATGGCTACACCTTC; CDR3: CASSYQAGSYGYTF; V: TRBV6-5; D: -; size: many; J: TRBJ1-2; length: 14
DNA: TGCAGTGCTCGGACAGGGGTGATAGTGTCCAATCAGCCCCAGCATTTT; CDR3: CSARTGVIVSNQPQHF; V: TRBV20-1; D: TRBD1; size: many; J: TRBJ1-5; length: 16
DNA: TGTGCTAGTGGTTTGGCTAGCGGCAGCCTCTTGTCCGGGGAGCTGTTTTTT; CDR3: CASGLASGSLLSGELFF; V: TRBV12-5; D: TRBD2; size: few; J: TRBJ2-2; length: 17
DNA: TGCGCCAGCAGCTTGGAAGGCGGGAGGCCCTACAATGAGCAGTTCTTC; CDR3: CASSLEGGRPYNEQFF; V: TRBV5-1; D: TRBD2; size: few; J: TRBJ2-1; length: 16
DNA: TGCAGTGCTCAGCAGGGGGCTAACACTGAAGCTTTCTTT; CDR3: CSAQQGANTEAFF; V: TRBV20-1; D: TRBD1; size: many; J: TRBJ1-1; length: 13
DNA: TGCGCCAGCAGCCCCGGACAGAGTGGAAACACCATATATTTT; CDR3: CASSPGQSGNTIYF; V: TRBV5-1; D: -; size: many; J: TRBJ1-3; length: 14
DNA: TGCGCCAGCAGCCCGGGGCGAGGGGGCGCGAATCAGCCCCAGCATTTT; CDR3: CASSPGRGGANQPQHF; V: TRBV4-1; D: TRBD1; size: once; J: TRBJ1-5; length: 16
DNA: TGTGCCTGGAGCCCCGGGGGGTATATGCCCCTCCACTTT; CDR3: CAWSPGGYMPLHF; V: TRBV30; D: -; size: many; J: TRBJ1-6; length: 13
DNA: TGTGCCAGCAGTCTGGGGGCGCGACATGGCACTGAAGCTTTCTTT; CDR3: CASSLGARHGTEAFF; V: TRBV4-2; D: -; size: many; J: TRBJ1-1; length: 15
DNA: TGCAGCGTTGGGCAACTTGGGAGGGAGACCCAGTACTTC; CDR3: CSVGQLGRETQYF; V: TRBV29-1; D: -; size: many; J: TRBJ2-5; length: 13
DNA: TGTGCCAGCGATGTAGCGGGGGGCGTGAATGAGCAGTTCTTC; CDR3: CASDVAGGVNEQFF; V: TRBV6-1; D: TRBD2; size: many; J: TRBJ2-1; length: 14
DNA: TGTGCCACCAGCAGGTTCCCCGAAAACATTCAGTACTTC; CDR3: CATSRFPENIQYF; V: TRBV15; D: -; size: -; J: TRBJ2-4; length: 13
DNA: TGTGCCAGCACGCTTGGGCTACTAAATAACAATGAGCAGTTCTTC; CDR3: CASTLGLLNNNEQFF; V: TRBV2; D: -; size: many; J: TRBJ2-1; length: 15
DNA: TGTGCCAGCAGCAAAGGGACTAGCGAGGAGACCCAGTACTTC; CDR3: CASSKGTSEETQYF; V: TRBV7-9; D: TRBD2; size: few; J: TRBJ2-5; length: 14
DNA: TGTGCCAGCAGCCCGCCGGCGGAACGTGACACAGATACGCAGTATTTT; CDR3: CASSPPAERDTDTQYF; V: TRBV11-2; D: -; size: many; J: TRBJ2-3; length: 16
DNA: TGTGCCAGCATTAGCGGCGGGTTGAGCTCCTACAATGAGCAGTTCTTC; CDR3: CASISGGLSSYNEQFF; V: TRBV6-2/TRBV6-3; D: -; size: -; J: TRBJ2-1; length: 16
DNA: TGTGCCAGCGGCAGGGGCGAAAGCGAGCAGTACTTC; CDR3: CASGRGESEQYF; V: TRBV3-1; D: -; size: many; J: TRBJ2-7; length: 12
DNA: TGCAGCGTTGACGTCCAGGGGACCTACAATGAGCAGTTCTTC; CDR3: CSVDVQGTYNEQFF; V: TRBV29-1; D: -; size: -; J: TRBJ2-1; length: 14